Here is one TCR beta chain with its context. The entry originates in a study of T cells in Graves' hyperthyroidism and ophthalmopathy. The CDR3 is 17 amino acids. V lost 4 bases and J lost 4, with 20 bases in between. Germline-derived CDR1 and CDR2 are LGHDT and YNNKEL (reference sequence). Amplified regions were TCR beta CDR3 sequences from RNA transcripts. HTBI primers were employed in a first-round RT-PCR of the TCR CDR3. MiXCR, applied by TCRdb to the multiplex PCR reads, yields one record per CDR3 protein. The profile shows some 460,000 distinct CDR3 sequences, about 15% of them singletons. Sequenced sample: blood. The chain links TRBV3-1 to TRBJ2-1, with D possibly being TRBD1 or TRBD2 (6 bases each). The origin of this receptor is a woman aged 18-29 years with Graves' hyperthyroidism. The CDR3 coding sequence is TGTGCCAGCAGCCTCGGCAGTAAGGGGGGAGCTTACAATGAGCAGTTCTTC. It encodes CASSLGSKGGAYNEQFF.